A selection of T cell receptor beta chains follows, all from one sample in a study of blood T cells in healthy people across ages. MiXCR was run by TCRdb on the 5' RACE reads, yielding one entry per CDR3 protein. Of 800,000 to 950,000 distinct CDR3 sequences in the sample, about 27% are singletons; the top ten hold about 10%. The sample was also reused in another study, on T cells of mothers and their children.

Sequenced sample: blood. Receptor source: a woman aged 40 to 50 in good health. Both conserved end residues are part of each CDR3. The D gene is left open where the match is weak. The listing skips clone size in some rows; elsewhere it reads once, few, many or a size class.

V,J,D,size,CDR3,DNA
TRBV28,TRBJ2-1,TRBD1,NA,CASQRDSTIGQFF,TGTGCCAGCCAAAGGGACAGTACAATCGGGCAGTTCTTC
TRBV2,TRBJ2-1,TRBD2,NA,CASREAGGLNEQFF,TGTGCCAGCAGGGAAGCGGGGGGGCTGAATGAGCAGTTCTTC
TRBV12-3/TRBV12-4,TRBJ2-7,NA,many,CASSRPGRNYEQYF,TGTGCCAGCAGCCGACCGGGACGGAACTACGAGCAGTACTTC
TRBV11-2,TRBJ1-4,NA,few,CASSFRGAGSEKLFF,TGTGCCAGCAGCTTTCGGGGGGCCGGTTCTGAAAAACTGTTTTTT
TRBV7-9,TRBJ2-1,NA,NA,CASSLWGVSYNEQFF,TGTGCCAGCAGCTTATGGGGTGTCTCCTACAATGAGCAGTTCTTC
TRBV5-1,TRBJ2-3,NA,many,CASSLDTDTQYF,TGTGCCAGCAGCTTAGACACAGATACGCAGTATTTT
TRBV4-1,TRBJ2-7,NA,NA,CANSKNVGSVDEQYF,TGCGCCAACAGTAAGAATGTTGGGTCGGTGGACGAGCAGTACTTC
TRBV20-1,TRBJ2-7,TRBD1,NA,CSARPGTGASYEQYF,TGCAGTGCTAGGCCCGGGACAGGGGCTTCCTACGAGCAGTACTTC
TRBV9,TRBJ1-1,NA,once,CASTRTGMNTEAFF,TGTGCCAGCACCCGGACGGGAATGAACACTGAAGCTTTCTTT
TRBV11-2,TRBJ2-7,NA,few,CASSSPGQIYEQYF,TGTGCCAGCAGCTCCCCGGGGCAGATCTACGAGCAGTACTTC
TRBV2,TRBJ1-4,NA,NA,CASSEDATNEKLFF,TGTGCCAGCAGTGAAGATGCAACTAATGAAAAACTGTTTTTT
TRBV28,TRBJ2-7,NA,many,CASSLNWQQGYEQYF,TGTGCCAGCAGTTTAAATTGGCAGCAAGGGTACGAGCAGTACTTC
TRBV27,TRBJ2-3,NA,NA,CASSLSENRPDTQYF,TGTGCCAGCAGTTTAAGCGAGAATCGCCCAGATACGCAGTATTTT
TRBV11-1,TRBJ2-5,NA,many,CASSVGGGGIETQYF,TGTGCCAGCAGCGTCGGAGGGGGCGGAATAGAGACCCAGTACTTC
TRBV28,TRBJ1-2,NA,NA,CASTIDQRSYGYTF,TGTGCCAGCACCATCGACCAGCGGAGCTATGGCTACACCTTC
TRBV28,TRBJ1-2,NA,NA,CATIEGGPLYGYTF,TGTGCCACCATAGAAGGGGGTCCCCTCTATGGCTACACCTTC
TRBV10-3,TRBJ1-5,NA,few,CAISSYLQPQHF,TGTGCCATCAGTTCGTATCTCCAGCCCCAGCATTTT
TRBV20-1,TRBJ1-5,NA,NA,CSARDLELQPQHF,TGCAGTGCTAGAGATCTCGAGCTTCAGCCCCAGCATTTT
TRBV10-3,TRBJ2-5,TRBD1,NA,CATGTGTANEQYF,TGTGCCACCGGGACAGGGACCGCTAATGAGCAGTACTTC
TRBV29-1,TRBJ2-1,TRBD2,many,CSVVQLAGVNNEQFF,TGCAGCGTTGTTCAATTAGCGGGGGTGAACAATGAGCAGTTCTTC
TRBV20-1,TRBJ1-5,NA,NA,CSAREPGWGNQPQHF,TGCAGTGCTAGAGAACCGGGTTGGGGCAATCAGCCCCAGCATTTT